One and the same sample provided the 12 T cell receptor beta chains below, sequenced in a study of response to subunit inactivated influenza vaccine. One entry per CDR3 protein, called by TCRdb with MiXCR from the RT-PCR reads. In the table there are about 240,000 distinct CDR3 sequences, 12% of which are singletons. The sample here was non-naive T cells sorted from PBMCs, taken 14 to 15 days before vaccination. The origin of the receptors is a man aged 45 to 65 who received an inactivated influenza vaccine.

The V call is TRBV7-2, the J call TRBJ2-7; no reliable D call. The CDR3 sequence is 13 residues long. Germline V gives CDR1 SGHTA, CDR2 FQGNSA. Trimming pared 6 bases from V and 1 base from J, leaving 10 bases between. CDR3 protein: CASRTPGSYEQYF. The CDR3 bases are TGTGCCAGCAGAACGCCGGGTTCCTACGAGCAGTACTTC. The variable domain in full, with the rest retrieved from reference TRBV7-2 and TRBJ2-7, is GAGVSQSPSNKVTEKGKDVELRCDPISGHTALYWYRQSLGQGLEFLIYFQGNSAPDKSGLPSDRFSAERTGGSVSTLTIQRTQQEDSAVYLCASRTPGSYEQYFGPGTRLTVT.

The table lists this clonotype with a few counts. CDR3: CSARAASGRDREQYF. CDR3 in DNA: TGCAGTGCTAGAGCTGCGAGCGGGAGGGATCGCGAGCAGTACTTC. J is TRBJ2-7 and V is TRBV20-1; TRBD2 agrees at 10 bases. Germline V lookup: CDR1 DFQATT, CDR2 SNEGSKA (reference sequence). The CDR3 is made up of 15 amino acids. The V segment lost 1 base and the J segment 6 bases; nucleotides outside the gene matches: 9.

A single count supports this clonotype. This rearrangement joins TRBV20-1 to TRBJ1-4; D might be TRBD1 (5 bases). The CDR3 has 14 residues. Germline values: CDR1 DFQATT, CDR2 SNEGSKA (reference sequence). The V gene lost 4 bases and the J gene lost 7 bases, with 16 bases spanning the gap. CDR3 sequence reads: CSAKERGAGEKLFF. The CDR3 coding sequence is TGCAGTGCTAAGGAGAGGGGCGCCGGTGAAAAACTGTTTTTT.

In its sample, this clonotype was seen many times. The chain couples TRBV3-1 to TRBJ1-3; no clear D. V was pared by 4 bases and J by 0 bases, with 4 bases between. The CDR3 length is 13 residues. CDR1 is LGHDT, CDR2 YNNKEL, per germline (reference sequence). CDR3 residues: CASSLASGNTIYF. As DNA, the CDR3 is TGTGCCAGCAGCCTGGCCTCTGGAAACACCATATATTTT.

The sample holds a few counts of this clonotype. The rearrangement uses TRBV19 and TRBJ2-5; TRBD1 matches at 7 bases. CDR1 and CDR2 from the germline V gene are LNHDA and SQIVND (reference sequence). This CDR3 is 13 amino acids long. V lost 7 bases, J lost 5 bases, and 7 bases stayed unmatched. CDR3 protein: CASTRGKGETQYF. The CDR3 DNA follows: TGTGCCAGTACCAGGGGGAAGGGCGAGACCCAGTACTTC.

The chain carries TRBV7-2 and TRBJ2-7; TRBD1 might be the D (6 bases). Germline values: CDR1 SGHTA, CDR2 FQGNSA. This CDR3 is built from 17 residues. Trimming removed 1 base at V and 0 bases at J, with 16 bases between. CDR3 DNA sequence: TGTGCCAGCAGCTTAGGGGCGACAGGACGCGTCTCCTACGAGCAGTACTTC. Residues: CASSLGATGRVSYEQYF.

The V and J genes are TRBV7-2 and TRBJ2-2; 10 bases line up with TRBD2. Looked up from germline, CDR1 is SGHTA and CDR2 is FQGNSA. V lost 2 bases to trimming and J lost 8 bases; unmatched junction nucleotides: 2. The length of the CDR3 is 14 residues. The CDR3: CASSLSSGSGELFF. Written as DNA, the CDR3 is TGTGCCAGCAGCTTATCTAGCGGGAGTGGGGAGCTGTTTTTT.

Points on this clonotype: With a much larger clone just one base away, this may be a read error. This sequence joins TRBV9 and TRBJ2-3; the D call may be TRBD1 or TRBD2 (6 bases each). The CDR3 totals 15 residues. Germline-derived CDR1 and CDR2 are SGDLS and YYNGEE. The CDR3 DNA reads TGTGTCAGCAGCGTAGGTCCGGGGGCGACAGATACGCAGTATTTT. Protein product: CVSSVGPGATDTQYF.

The chain links TRBV4-2 to TRBJ2-1; the D gene is possibly TRBD2 (6 bases). CDR1 and CDR2 from the germline V gene are LGHNA and YNFKEQ. The CDR3 runs to 15 residues. With 3 bases removed from V and 8 bases from J, the gap between germline ends came to 17 bases. CDR3 sequence: CASSQMVREPDEQFF. Written as DNA, the CDR3 is TGTGCCAGCAGCCAGATGGTACGGGAGCCCGATGAGCAGTTCTTC.

This clonotype was recorded at least ten times. J is TRBJ2-7 and V is TRBV2; 8 bases agree with TRBD2. After removal of 4 bases from V and 5 bases from J, the junction contained 7 bases not matched to a gene. The CDR3 loop spans 14 amino acids. Germline assignment: CDR1 SNHLY and CDR2 FYNNEI. The DNA of the CDR3 is TGTGCCAGCAGTGGAGGGACTAGAGTAAACGAGCAGTACTTC. This gives the protein CASSGGTRVNEQYF.

This clonotype was detected only a few times. The gene calls are TRBV6-2 or TRBV6-3 and TRBJ2-7; the match to TRBD2 covers 13 bases. Germline V gives CDR1 MNHEY, CDR2 SVGEGT. The CDR3 extends over 14 amino acids. V trimming: 4 bases; J trimming: 6 bases; junction bases outside the gene matches: 3. CDR3: CASSSGLAGAEQYF. As DNA, the CDR3 is TGTGCCAGCAGTTCAGGACTAGCGGGGGCCGAGCAGTACTTC.

The table lists this clonotype with a few counts. This rearrangement joins TRBV6-2 or TRBV6-3 to TRBJ2-2; D is ambiguous. V gave up 2 bases and J gave up 0 bases, with 7 bases separating them. CDR1 MNHEY and CDR2 SVGEGT come from the germline V gene. The CDR3 length is 15 residues. The CDR3, as DNA: TGTGCCAGCAGTTACGAGACAACGAACACCGGGGAGCTGTTTTTT. Translated, it gives CASSYETTNTGELFF.